This T cell receptor beta chain was identified in a study of blood T cell repertoires in COVID-19. The overall study: Specimens from acute and convalescent COVID-19 originated in the United States, Italy and Spain.

The table came from immunoSEQ multiplex PCR; TCRdb's copy has only in-frame clones and leaves some out. There are roughly 250,000 clones in the sample; roughly 81% occur only once, and under 5% lies in the top ten. The germline CDR1 and CDR2 sequences are SGHNT and YYREEE (reference sequence). The CDR3 extends over 17 amino acids. With V trimmed by 0 bases and J by 1 base, 2 bases remained unmatched. Sample: peripheral blood. This rearrangement joins TRBV5-4 to TRBJ2-6, with 9 nucleotides matching TRBD1. The source is a man aged 50 to 59 with acute or convalescent COVID-19. CDR3 nucleotide sequence: TGTGCCAGCAGCTTGGGACAGGGGGGATCTGGGGCCAACGTCCTGACTTTC. Translating gives CASSLGQGGSGANVLTF.